These 25 T cell receptor beta chains originate from one sample sequenced in a study of PD-1 blockade in classical Hodgkin lymphoma. Time point denoted: cycle 4 day 1 (C4D1), after five to seven weeks of nivolumab. Patients all relapsed after autologous stem cell transplantation, and there was variation in brentuximab vedotin exposure. Clones were read by immunoSEQ multiplex PCR, and TCRdb kept only the in-frame ones, dropping some. The repertoire consists of about 21,000 clones, with 70% to 75% occurring once and the leading ten covering under 25%. The material was peripheral blood mononuclear cells (PBMCs), obtained before the fourth cycle of nivolumab. These receptor sequences come from a human donor with classical Hodgkin lymphoma.

J is TRBJ2-7 and V is TRBV6-5, with D perhaps matching TRBD1 (6 bases). The CDR3 is 13 amino acids. The V gene's germline CDR1 is MNHEY and CDR2 SVGAGI. Trimming took off 6 bases at V and 6 bases at J, with 15 bases between the two ends. The CDR3 spells CASSLNRVGEQYF. The DNA for the CDR3 is TGTGCCAGCAGCCTCAACAGGGTCGGCGAGCAGTACTTC.

This clone is categorized as medium-sized. The chain has TRBV5-1 and TRBJ2-2; tentatively, D is TRBD2 (5 bases). The CDR3 runs to 15 residues. Germline assignment: CDR1 SGHRS and CDR2 YFSETQ. V lost 0 bases and J 0 bases, leaving 6 bases between the germline ends. CDR3 region: CASSLGTPNTGELFF. As DNA, the CDR3 is TGCGCCAGCAGCTTGGGGACTCCGAACACCGGGGAGCTGTTTTTT.

The CDR3 reads CASSLGDGTEAFF. CDR3 DNA sequence: TGTGCCAGTAGTCTCGGGGACGGTACTGAAGCTTTCTTT. V usage is TRBV19 and J usage is TRBJ1-1; possible D gene TRBD1, 5 bases. Germline CDR1 is LNHDA and CDR2 is SQIVND (reference sequence). V gave up 5 bases and J gave up 5 bases, with 12 bases separating them. The CDR3 is made up of 13 amino acids.

This clone was seen a single time. V gene TRBV5-1 combines with J gene TRBJ1-1; no definite D call. CDR1 and CDR2 from the germline V gene are SGHRS and YFSETQ. This CDR3 comprises 13 residues. V lost 1 base and J 1 base, leaving 5 bases between the germline ends. CDR3 in DNA: TGCGCCAGCAGCTTGAGATCGAACACTGAAGCTTTCTTT. This gives the protein CASSLRSNTEAFF.

The chain couples TRBV9 to TRBJ2-7, with 8 bases lining up with TRBD1. Trimming at V came to 8 bases and at J to 3 bases, leaving 4 bases not matched to a gene. The V gene's germline CDR1 is SGDLS and CDR2 YYNGEE. The CDR3 length is 12 residues. CDR3: CASSGQGYEQYF. CDR3 nucleotides: TGTGCCAGTTCTGGACAGGGCTACGAGCAGTACTTC.

The gene calls are TRBV19 and TRBJ2-2, with D tentatively TRBD2 (7 bases). Germline CDR1 is LNHDA and CDR2 is SQIVND (reference sequence). V was pared by 4 bases and J by 4 bases, with 13 bases between. CDR3 length: 15 residues. The CDR3 DNA reads as TGTGCCAGTAGTACGCGGGGGCTTGGCACCGGGGAGCTGTTTTTT. Its translation: CASSTRGLGTGELFF. The full variable domain, rest sourced from reference TRBV19 and TRBJ2-2, is DGGITQSPKYLFRKEGQNVTLSCEQNLNHDAMYWYRQDPGQGLRLIYYSQIVNDFQKGDIAEGYSVSREKKESFPLTVTSAQKNPTAFYLCASSTRGLGTGELFFGEGSRLTVL.

The rearrangement uses TRBV19 and TRBJ2-1; 11 bases agree with TRBD2. V lost 3 bases and J lost 0; bases outside the gene matches: 10. Germline V lookup: CDR1 LNHDA, CDR2 SQIVND (reference sequence). There are 19 residues in the CDR3. CDR3 sequence reads: CASSMGTLLAGVSYNEQFF. The CDR3 bases are TGTGCCAGTAGTATGGGGACGCTACTAGCGGGAGTCTCCTACAATGAGCAGTTCTTC.

This clone was seen only a few times. V gene TRBV7-8 combines with J gene TRBJ2-7, with TRBD1 matching 10 bases. There are 15 residues in the CDR3. From germline, CDR1 is SGHVS and CDR2 FQNEAQ. Losses at the gene ends were 5 bases for V and 6 bases for J; bases not matched to a gene: 10. CDR3 nucleotides: TGTGCCAGCAGCGACCTCGGGACAGGGGTTCGCGAGCAGTACTTC. Translation gives CASSDLGTGVREQYF. The full variable domain, its missing parts supplied by reference TRBV7-8 and TRBJ2-7, is GAGVSQSPRYKVAKRGQDVALRCDPISGHVSLFWYQQALGQGPEFLTYFQNEAQLDKSGLPSDRFFAERPEGSVSTLKIQRTQQEDSAVYLCASSDLGTGVREQYFGPGTRLTVT.

The V gene is TRBV28, the J gene TRBJ2-1; TRBD2 aligns across 14 bases. V shed 3 bases, J shed 6 bases, and the junction held 1 base outside the gene matches. This CDR3 has 15 amino acids. Germline V gene lookup returns CDR1 MDHEN and CDR2 SYDVKM. The DNA for the CDR3 is TGTGCCAGCAGTTTCGGACTAGCGGGAGGCAATGAGCAGTTCTTC. This codes for CASSFGLAGGNEQFF.

The rearrangement uses TRBV29-1 and TRBJ2-5; D gene unclear. With 1 base removed from V and 4 bases from J, the gap between germline ends came to 13 bases. The CDR3 contains 14 residues. CDR1 SQVTM and CDR2 ANQGSEA come from the germline V gene. The CDR3 protein is CSVEAGPGRETQYF. The CDR3 DNA sequence: TGCAGCGTTGAAGCTGGACCCGGTAGAGAGACCCAGTACTTC.

CDR3 sequence reads: CASSWTSGSYEQYF. The CDR3 region has the DNA TGTGCCAGCAGCTGGACTAGCGGCTCCTACGAGCAGTACTTC. This chain links TRBV6-5 with TRBJ2-7; TRBD2 aligns across 10 bases. V lost 6 bases and J lost 0; bases outside the gene matches: 2. Germline CDR1 MNHEY, CDR2 SVGAGI. There are 14 residues in the CDR3.

This clone was seen only once. The chain employs TRBV2 and TRBJ2-7; TRBD1 might be the D (6 bases). The germline gives CDR1 SNHLY, CDR2 FYNNEI. V was clipped by 7 bases and J by 6 bases, with 16 bases between them. There are 13 residues in the CDR3. As DNA, the CDR3 is TGTGCCAGCACTTCCCAGGGGAAGGCCGAGCAGTACTTC. This translates into CASTSQGKAEQYF.

This chain joins TRBV14 and TRBJ2-5; TRBD2 matches at 12 bases. The CDR3 totals 15 residues. Germline CDR1 and CDR2: SGHDN and FVKESK. With V trimmed by 4 bases and J by 9 bases, 9 bases remained unmatched. The CDR3 reads CASSPNRLAGASQYF. In DNA form, the CDR3 reads TGTGCCAGCAGCCCTAATCGACTAGCGGGAGCTTCCCAGTACTTC. Together with reference TRBV14 and TRBJ2-5, the CDR3 gives the full variable domain: EAGVTQFPSHSVIEKGQTVTLRCDPISGHDNLYWYRRVMGKEIKFLLHFVKESKQDESGMPNNRFLAERTGGTYSTLKVQPAELEDSGVYFCASSPNRLAGASQYFGPGTRLLVL.

The chain is built from TRBV10-3 and TRBJ1-2; D is possibly TRBD1 (5 bases). The CDR3 has 15 amino acids. Trimming left V 0 bases short and J 8 bases short, with 16 bases between. Germline V gives CDR1 ENHRY, CDR2 SYGVKD. The CDR3 spells CAISESSQGVAGYTF. CDR3 nucleotides: TGTGCCATCAGTGAGTCGAGTCAGGGAGTAGCCGGCTACACCTTC.

This chain joins TRBV2 and TRBJ2-1; 8 bases are shared with TRBD2. V gave up 10 bases and J gave up 3 bases; unmatched junction bases: 11. Germline V gene data show CDR1 as SNHLY and CDR2 as FYNNEI. This CDR3 spans 15 amino acids. CDR3 amino acids: CATGAVRGVYNEQFF. The CDR3 DNA reads TGTGCCACAGGGGCTGTGCGGGGGGTCTACAATGAGCAGTTCTTC.

The rearrangement links TRBV7-2 to TRBJ1-2; D not resolved. V lost 3 bases to trimming and J lost 0 bases, with 8 bases between them. The CDR3 runs 14 residues. CDR1 is SGHTA and CDR2 is FQGNSA in the germline V gene. DNA for the CDR3: TGTGCCAGCAGCTTTGCCAGCTCTAACTATGGCTACACCTTC. Amino acid sequence: CASSFASSNYGYTF.

This chain uses TRBV2 with TRBJ1-5, with TRBD1 matching 8 bases. The CDR3 runs 15 residues. The germline V gene encodes CDR1 SNHLY and CDR2 FYNNEI. V lost 5 bases and J lost 0; bases outside the gene matches: 3. The CDR3 loop reads CASSRTGYSNQPQHF. CDR3 bases: TGTGCCAGCAGTCGGACAGGGTATAGCAATCAGCCCCAGCATTTT.

V and J are TRBV19 and TRBJ2-1, with no clear D. Germline loops: CDR1 LNHDA, CDR2 SQIVND (reference sequence). The CDR3 length is 13 residues. V was clipped by 5 bases and J by 8 bases, with 13 bases between them. This chain's CDR3 is CASSPQDRDEQFF. In nucleotides, the CDR3 is TGTGCCAGTAGTCCCCAGGACCGCGATGAGCAGTTCTTC. The full variable domain, its missing parts supplied by reference TRBV19 and TRBJ2-1, is DGGITQSPKYLFRKEGQNVTLSCEQNLNHDAMYWYRQDPGQGLRLIYYSQIVNDFQKGDIAEGYSVSREKKESFPLTVTSAQKNPTAFYLCASSPQDRDEQFFGPGTRLTVL.

This rearrangement joins TRBV19 to TRBJ1-5, with D maybe TRBD1 (6 bases). Germline lookup yields CDR1 LNHDA and CDR2 SQIVND (reference sequence). Deletions cut 6 bases from V and 3 bases from J, with 12 bases between. CDR3 length: 14 residues. CDR3 region: CASRPGQYNQPQHF. The CDR3 nucleotides read TGTGCCAGTAGACCCGGACAGTACAATCAGCCCCAGCATTTT.

This clone was seen a single time. The rearrangement joins TRBV28 to TRBJ1-5, with TRBD1 as a possible D gene (5 bases). The CDR3 runs 16 residues. The germline V gene encodes CDR1 MDHEN and CDR2 SYDVKM. The ends were cut back, 2 bases at V and 6 bases at J, with 17 bases in the middle. CDR3 nucleotides: TGTGCCAGCAGTTTAGGGGGAACAGGATTCATTCAGCCCCAGCATTTT. Its protein is CASSLGGTGFIQPQHF.

The V and J genes are TRBV5-5 and TRBJ1-5; maybe TRBD1 (5 bases). There are 14 residues in the CDR3. CDR1 and CDR2 (germline): SGHKS, YYEKEE (reference sequence). Trimming took off 6 bases at V and 2 bases at J, with 12 bases between the two ends. In DNA form, the CDR3 reads TGTGCCAGCACCCCCGGGGGAGGCAATCAGCCCCAGCATTTT. Translation gives CASTPGGGNQPQHF.

The chain has TRBV13 and TRBJ2-3; D remains ambiguous. Trimming pared 3 bases from V and 0 bases from J, leaving 10 bases between. Per the germline V gene, CDR1 is PRHDT and CDR2 is FYEKMQ (reference sequence). The length of the CDR3 is 15 residues. CDR3: CASSLATGSTDTQYF. In nucleotides, the CDR3 is TGTGCCAGCAGCTTGGCTACGGGTAGCACAGATACGCAGTATTTT.

This clone was seen a handful of times. The chain recombines TRBV9 with TRBJ2-2, with TRBD2 as a possible D gene (5 bases). V lost 4 bases to trimming and J lost 0 bases, with 13 bases between them. This CDR3 is built from 16 residues. CDR1 and CDR2 from the germline V gene are SGDLS and YYNGEE. The CDR3 nucleotides are TGTGCCAGCAGCCTCTCAAGCGGTACGAACACCGGGGAGCTGTTTTTT. Its protein is CASSLSSGTNTGELFF.

Within the sample, this clone is medium-sized. The rearrangement links TRBV10-3 to TRBJ2-1, with TRBD1 as a possible D gene (6 bases). The V gene's germline CDR1 is ENHRY and CDR2 SYGVKD. Trimming stripped 9 bases from V and 6 bases from J, with 12 bases between. CDR3 length equals 12 residues. CDR3 sequence reads: CAINTGSNEQFF. CDR3 DNA sequence: TGTGCCATTAATACAGGGAGCAATGAGCAGTTCTTC.

This clone was seen more than once but under ten times. The chain links TRBV27 to TRBJ2-1; D is unresolved. The V gene's germline CDR1 is MNHEY and CDR2 SMNVEV (reference sequence). The CDR3 totals 14 residues. V was shortened by 8 bases and J by 5 bases, with 16 bases between the two germline ends. CDR3 in DNA: TGTGCCAGCTGGAGAAGAGCCTCGGACAATGAGCAGTTCTTC. This encodes CASWRRASDNEQFF.